The 31 T cell receptor beta chains in this list originate from one sample, sequenced in a study of T cell changes during pregnancy in multiple sclerosis. Produced via immunoSEQ multiplex PCR; TCRdb's table is partial and in-frame only. The sample includes 55,000 to 85,000 clones, over 75% of them seen just once. Material: peripheral blood, obtained in the third trimester of pregnancy. The receptors here all came from a female donor with multiple sclerosis, enrolled in a pregnancy study.

This chain joins TRBV27 and TRBJ2-4, with TRBD2 matching over 9 bases. The CDR3 extends over 15 amino acids. V shed 8 bases, J shed 6 bases, and the junction held 11 bases outside the gene matches. Germline-derived CDR1 and CDR2 are MNHEY and SMNVEV (reference sequence). The CDR3 DNA sequence: TGTGCCAGCGAACCCCGAGGACTAGCGTCAAACATTCAGTACTTC. The encoded protein is CASEPRGLASNIQYF.

The chain combines TRBV4-3 with TRBJ1-4; D is undetermined. There are 16 residues in the CDR3. Between the trimmed V and J ends, which lost 0 bases and 7 bases, there was a span of 15 bases. Germline CDR1 LGHNA, CDR2 YSLEER. The CDR3 nucleotides read TGCGCCAGCAGCCAAGATCTTTGGAGGATTGGTGAAAAACTGTTTTTT. The encoded protein is CASSQDLWRIGEKLFF.

The rearrangement uses TRBV5-1 and TRBJ2-1; TRBD2 agrees at 10 bases. Germline V gene data show CDR1 as SGHRS and CDR2 as YFSETQ. This CDR3 comprises 14 residues. V shed 7 bases and J 8 bases; nucleotides not matched to a gene: 9. CDR3 in amino acids: CASGGAGGPDEQFF. The CDR3 DNA follows: TGCGCCAGCGGAGGAGCGGGAGGGCCGGATGAGCAGTTCTTC.

The chain carries TRBV6-1 and TRBJ1-5; D gene uncertain. Germline CDR1 reads MNHNS; CDR2 reads SASEGT. The CDR3 totals 15 residues. V lost 0 bases to trimming and J lost 6 bases, with 12 bases between them. CDR3 coding DNA: TGTGCCAGCAGTGAAGCTGTCACAAAAGTTCAGCCCCAGCATTTT. It encodes CASSEAVTKVQPQHF.

The sample holds one count of this clone. This chain uses TRBV7-9 with TRBJ2-7, with 7 nucleotides matching TRBD2. CDR1 SEHNR and CDR2 FQNEAQ come from the germline V gene (reference sequence). The V and J ends lost 5 bases and 3 bases, in that order; junction bases with no gene match: 7. The CDR3 is made up of 14 amino acids. This CDR3 is CASSEEAGLYEQYF. The CDR3, as DNA: TGTGCCAGCAGCGAAGAAGCGGGACTCTACGAGCAGTACTTC.

The chain combines TRBV7-2 with TRBJ2-7; 10 positions match TRBD2. V trimming: 3 bases; J trimming: 3 bases; junction bases outside the gene matches: 2. Germline V gene sequence: CDR1 SGHTA, CDR2 FQGNSA. This CDR3 spans 14 amino acids. The CDR3 loop is CASSFGLADYEQYF. As DNA, the CDR3 is TGTGCCAGCAGCTTCGGACTAGCGGACTACGAGCAGTACTTC.

The chain has TRBV2 and TRBJ2-1; 13 positions agree with TRBD2. Trimming at V came to 5 bases and at J to 4 bases, leaving 8 bases not matched to a gene. The CDR3 runs to 17 residues. Looked up from germline, CDR1 is SNHLY and CDR2 is FYNNEI. The CDR3 spells CASSRTSGRGGYNEQFF. As DNA, the CDR3 is TGTGCCAGCAGTCGGACTAGCGGGAGAGGGGGATACAATGAGCAGTTCTTC.

This sequence joins TRBV30 and TRBJ1-3; D uncertain. The CDR3 contains 13 residues. Germline lookup yields CDR1 GTSNPN and CDR2 SVGIG (reference sequence). Trimming took 1 base from V and 0 from J, leaving 4 bases between them. The CDR3, as DNA: TGTGCCTGGAGTGCGGGCTCTGGAAACACCATATATTTT. Translation gives CAWSAGSGNTIYF.

The chain combines TRBV4-3 with TRBJ2-2, with D maybe TRBD2 (5 bases). Trimming removed 5 bases at V and 5 bases at J, with 15 bases between. CDR3 size: 15 residues. Per the germline V gene, CDR1 is LGHNA and CDR2 is YSLEER. The CDR3 coding sequence is TGCGCCAGCAGCAAGGCCTCGGACTCGACCGGGGAGCTGTTTTTT. This translates into CASSKASDSTGELFF.

The chain couples TRBV7-2 to TRBJ1-4, with D perhaps TRBD1 (6 bases). The germline gives CDR1 SGHTA, CDR2 FQGNSA. V was shortened by 1 base and J by 0 bases, with 9 bases between the two germline ends. The CDR3 consists of 16 residues. The CDR3 sequence is CASSLGTVATNEKLFF. The CDR3 DNA reads TGTGCCAGCAGCTTAGGGACAGTTGCAACTAATGAAAAACTGTTTTTT.

The CDR3 DNA reads as TGTGCCACTAAAGAACAGGGGGCGATGGAGACCCAGTACTTC. Protein: CATKEQGAMETQYF. The chain has TRBV19 and TRBJ2-5; TRBD1 agrees at 9 bases. The germline V gene encodes CDR1 LNHDA and CDR2 SQIVND (reference sequence). The CDR3 sequence is 14 residues long. After removal of 10 bases from V and 5 bases from J, the junction contained 11 bases not matched to a gene.

The chain has TRBV6-1 and TRBJ2-7, with 9 positions matching TRBD1. Per the germline V gene, CDR1 is MNHNS and CDR2 is SASEGT. The V segment lost 6 bases and the J segment 0 bases; nucleotides outside the gene matches: 6. This CDR3 comprises 15 residues. CDR3 DNA: TGTGCCAGCAGCCTACAGGGGGCCAACTCCTACGAGCAGTACTTC. As protein: CASSLQGANSYEQYF.

This chain joins TRBV7-9 and TRBJ2-7, with 9 positions matching TRBD2. This CDR3 contains 16 residues. V dropped 6 bases and J dropped 4; count of bases not matched to a gene: 13. The germline V gene has CDR1 SEHNR and CDR2 FQNEAQ (reference sequence). The CDR3 DNA is TGTGCCAGCAGTCCCCATGTGAGCGGGAGGAGTTACGAGCAGTACTTC. This codes for CASSPHVSGRSYEQYF.

The genes are TRBV14 and TRBJ2-1; 10 bases line up with TRBD1. V dropped 1 base and J dropped 12; count of bases not matched to a gene: 9. Germline V gives CDR1 SGHDN, CDR2 FVKESK. The CDR3 has 15 amino acids. The CDR3 DNA reads TGTGCCAGCAGCCAAGGTGGAGACAGGGGGCGGGGGCAGTTCTTC. Its protein product is CASSQGGDRGRGQFF. The variable domain in full, completed from reference TRBV14 and TRBJ2-1, reads EAGVTQFPSHSVIEKGQTVTLRCDPISGHDNLYWYRRVMGKEIKFLLHFVKESKQDESGMPNNRFLAERTGGTYSTLKVQPAELEDSGVYFCASSQGGDRGRGQFFGPGTRLTVL.

CDR3 nucleotide sequence: TGTGCCAGCAGGGACCCACCCAACAGGGGGAACACTGAAGCTTTCTTT. Protein: CASRDPPNRGNTEAFF. The rearrangement uses TRBV6-4 and TRBJ1-1; 7 nucleotides line up with TRBD1. J was trimmed by 1 base and V by 6 bases; bases with no gene match: 11. CDR3 size: 16 residues. Looked up from germline, CDR1 is MRHNA and CDR2 is SNTAGT.

The chain recombines TRBV18 with TRBJ1-5, with D maybe TRBD1 (6 bases). V was shortened by 6 bases and J by 7 bases, with 16 bases between the two germline ends. The CDR3 consists of 14 residues. Germline CDR1 KGHSH, CDR2 LQKENI. CDR3 nucleotide sequence: TGTGCCAGCTCCCCCCAACAGGGAGACCAGCCCCAGCATTTT. Translation: CASSPQQGDQPQHF.

This sequence joins TRBV13 and TRBJ2-1, with D unresolved. Per germline, CDR1 PRHDT and CDR2 FYEKMQ (reference sequence). This CDR3 contains 15 residues. Trimming removed 2 bases at V and 3 bases at J, with 11 bases between. This CDR3 is CASSLTLPLYNEQFF. CDR3 DNA: TGTGCCAGCAGCTTAACACTACCCCTCTACAATGAGCAGTTCTTC.

CDR3 region: CASSLDPTGGDDEQFF. For the CDR3, the DNA is TGTGCCAGCAGCTTAGATCCCACTGGGGGGGATGATGAGCAGTTCTTC. The chain links TRBV11-2 to TRBJ2-1, with 7 nucleotides matching TRBD2. Losses at the gene ends were 0 bases for V and 8 bases for J; bases not matched to a gene: 10. CDR1 is SGHAT, CDR2 FQNNGV, per germline. The CDR3 extends over 16 amino acids.

The V gene is TRBV30, the J gene TRBJ1-1; D not certain. V was trimmed by 5 bases and J by 5 bases, leaving 6 bases between them. CDR1 and CDR2 from the germline V gene are GTSNPN and SVGIG (reference sequence). The CDR3 is 10 residues long. CDR3 residues: CAWARTEAFF. The CDR3 DNA reads TGTGCCTGGGCGAGGACTGAAGCTTTCTTT.

The V and J genes are TRBV6-5 and TRBJ2-2, with D possibly matching TRBD1 (6 bases). The CDR3 consists of 15 residues. Germline CDR1 reads MNHEY; CDR2 reads SVGAGI. The germline V and J ends were trimmed by 4 bases and 0 bases, with 9 bases remaining between them. In nucleotides, the CDR3 is TGTGCCAGCAGTTCGGGACACTCGAACACCGGGGAGCTGTTTTTT. Amino acid sequence: CASSSGHSNTGELFF.

The chain has TRBV30 and TRBJ1-2, with 8 bases matching TRBD1. Germline lookup yields CDR1 GTSNPN and CDR2 SVGIG (reference sequence). The length of the CDR3 is 15 residues. J lost 5 bases, V lost 4 bases, and 12 bases had no gene match. The CDR3 loop is CAWTQVGTGRYGYTF. In DNA, the CDR3 is TGTGCCTGGACCCAGGTGGGGACAGGACGATATGGCTACACCTTC.

This clone occurred once. This chain uses TRBV7-9 with TRBJ1-6; 7 nucleotides line up with TRBD1. This CDR3 has 18 amino acids. CDR1 and CDR2 from the germline V gene are SEHNR and FQNEAQ (reference sequence). V was clipped by 2 bases and J by 4 bases; unmatched bases: 11. This CDR3 is CASSLWPRGQVYNSPLHF. The CDR3, as DNA: TGTGCCAGCAGCTTATGGCCGAGGGGGCAGGTTTATAATTCACCCCTCCACTTT.

The chain has TRBV9 and TRBJ1-6, with TRBD1 as a possible D gene (6 bases). Trimming removed 3 bases at V and 9 bases at J, with 13 bases between. This CDR3 is 14 amino acids long. Germline V gene sequence: CDR1 SGDLS, CDR2 YYNGEE. The chain's CDR3 is CASSEQGRSSPLHF. CDR3 in DNA: TGTGCCAGCAGCGAGCAGGGGAGAAGTTCACCCCTCCACTTT.

The chain combines TRBV19 with TRBJ2-7, with D perhaps matching TRBD2 (7 bases). The CDR3 covers 16 residues. CDR1 and CDR2 (germline): LNHDA, SQIVND (reference sequence). The V gene lost 6 bases and the J gene lost 3 bases, with 21 bases spanning the gap. The CDR3 reads CASSLARGAGSYEQYF. DNA of the CDR3: TGTGCCAGTAGCCTTGCCCGGGGGGCGGGGAGCTACGAGCAGTACTTC.

The chain uses TRBV19 and TRBJ1-2; D unclear. CDR1 and CDR2 from the germline V gene are LNHDA and SQIVND (reference sequence). The CDR3 spans 14 residues. Trimming took 3 bases from V and 8 from J, leaving 16 bases between them. This CDR3 reads CASSMGKGSGGYTF. CDR3 DNA: TGTGCCAGTAGTATGGGAAAGGGTAGCGGCGGCTACACCTTC.

The chain recombines TRBV7-9 with TRBJ1-2; D gene uncertain. This CDR3 is built from 13 residues. V was shortened by 1 base and J by 8 bases, with 11 bases between the two germline ends. Per germline, CDR1 SEHNR and CDR2 FQNEAQ (reference sequence). This chain's CDR3 is CASSLGADRGYTF. DNA for the CDR3: TGTGCCAGCAGCTTAGGGGCAGACCGGGGCTACACCTTC.

This sequence joins TRBV7-2 and TRBJ2-7; TRBD1 matches 7 bases. This CDR3 region has 14 residues. Germline CDR1 reads SGHTA; CDR2 reads FQGNSA. Trimming took 5 bases from V and 2 from J; bases not matched to a gene: 6. The CDR3 DNA reads as TGTGCCAGCAGCCAACGACAGGGCGCCTACGAGCAGTACTTC. It yields the protein CASSQRQGAYEQYF.

The CDR3 DNA reads as TGTGCCAGCTCACCGCCCCCGACATTCTTGACAGGGGAGAATGAGCAGTTCTTC. Protein sequence: CASSPPPTFLTGENEQFF. The gene calls are TRBV18 and TRBJ2-1; 8 bases agree with TRBD1. CDR3 length: 18 residues. Germline CDR1 reads KGHSH; CDR2 reads LQKENI. Trimming at V came to 3 bases and at J to 7 bases, leaving 17 bases not matched to a gene.

This clone was counted once. The chain combines TRBV19 with TRBJ2-2; 7 bases are a match to TRBD1. From germline, CDR1 is LNHDA and CDR2 SQIVND (reference sequence). After removal of 6 bases from V and 6 bases from J, the junction contained 16 bases not matched to a gene. There are 17 residues in the CDR3. The CDR3 nucleotides read TGTGCCAGTAGCACGGGACAGCGACCCGTGTTGGCCGGGGAGCTGTTTTTT. It codes for CASSTGQRPVLAGELFF.

The chain joins TRBV9 to TRBJ2-5, with 8 bases fitting TRBD1. The CDR3 has 14 amino acids. The germline V gene has CDR1 SGDLS and CDR2 YYNGEE. The V segment lost 2 bases and the J segment 5 bases; nucleotides outside the gene matches: 5. The CDR3 spells CASSVQGAPETQYF. Written as DNA, the CDR3 is TGTGCCAGCAGCGTTCAGGGGGCGCCGGAGACCCAGTACTTC.

This clone was observed once. This rearrangement joins TRBV7-2 to TRBJ2-3, with 9 bases that match TRBD2. This CDR3 has 16 residues. J was trimmed by 4 bases and V by 5 bases; bases with no gene match: 10. Germline V gene data show CDR1 as SGHTA and CDR2 as FQGNSA. The CDR3 is CASSRYGGRASDTQYF. In nucleotides, the CDR3 is TGTGCCAGCAGCAGATACGGCGGGAGGGCCTCAGATACGCAGTATTTT.